Shown below are 14 T cell receptor beta chains from a single sample sequenced in a study of human T cells and chemical hapten exposure (TCRdb year 2021). The library was built by means of RACE. The data were produced on a NextSeq 500. TCRdb handled the public reads itself, with Q25 trimming in fastp and clone calling in MiXCR, and kept productive beta chains. Duplicate CDR3 protein sequences are folded into a single record with the most common DNA and genes. In all, the sample holds about 46,000 distinct CDR3 sequences, and over 3.5% of those were seen once. The top ten constitute approximately 1.7% of the sample. Taken with the paper, the label for time point translates to: healthy volunteer bleed at 2 weeks. Total RNA was isolated from unfractionated whole blood collected in Tempus Blood RNA tubes. The sample taken for sequencing was whole blood. The receptors shown here come from a female donor in good health. Some clones in this sample may be carry-over from other donors' samples.

This clonotype was counted ten times or more. The V and J genes are TRBV4-2 and TRBJ2-7; D is possibly TRBD2 (5 bases). Germline assignment: CDR1 LGHNA and CDR2 YNFKEQ. Trimming took 4 bases from V and 3 from J, leaving 10 bases between them. The CDR3 extends over 13 amino acids. The CDR3 region is CASSPDFHYEQYF. The DNA of the CDR3 is TGTGCCAGCAGCCCGGACTTCCACTACGAGCAGTACTTC.

This clonotype was recorded once. A much larger clone sits a single nucleotide away, making a read error possible. The chain employs TRBV20-1 and TRBJ2-7, with D uncertain. V gave up 1 base and J gave up 5 bases, with 24 bases separating them. The CDR3 sequence is 17 residues long. Germline values: CDR1 DFQATT, CDR2 SNEGSKA (reference sequence). In DNA form, the CDR3 reads TGCAGTGCTAGAGCTCCATTGTCCGGACCAGGCCGCCACGAGCAGTACTTC. Protein product: CSARAPLSGPGRHEQYF.

This clonotype was picked up many times. The chain has TRBV7-8 and TRBJ2-5; the D gene is possibly TRBD2 (5 bases). The V and J ends lost 5 bases and 5 bases respectively, with 12 bases between them. The CDR3 loop spans 13 amino acids. Germline CDR1 reads SGHVS; CDR2 reads FQNEAQ. The CDR3 is CASSPPRGETQYF. CDR3 coding DNA: TGTGCCAGCAGCCCTCCCCGAGGGGAGACCCAGTACTTC.

Here the CDR3 DNA reads TGCAGCGTAGGAGACAGTCGATACTCTGGAAACACCATATATTTT. Encoded protein: CSVGDSRYSGNTIYF. The rearrangement joins TRBV29-1 to TRBJ1-3; possibly TRBD1 for D (5 bases). The V gene's germline CDR1 is SQVTM and CDR2 ANQGSEA. CDR3 length: 15 amino acids. V lost 6 bases to trimming and J lost 0 bases, with 15 bases between them. Full variable domain (missing parts from reference TRBV29-1 and TRBJ1-3): SAVISQKPSRDICQRGTSLTIQCQVDSQVTMMFWYRQQPGQSLTLIATANQGSEATYESGFVIDKFPISRPNLTFSTLTVSNMSPEDSSIYLCSVGDSRYSGNTIYFGEGSWLTVV.

This clonotype occurred many times. The gene calls are TRBV5-1 and TRBJ1-4; D is unclear. The V gene lost 0 bases and the J gene lost 3 bases, with 15 bases spanning the gap. In germline, CDR1 is SGHRS, CDR2 YFSETQ. This CDR3 spans 17 amino acids. The CDR3 spells CASSLEALSRSNEKLFF. CDR3 in DNA: TGCGCCAGCAGCTTGGAAGCTCTGTCGCGGTCTAATGAAAAACTGTTTTTT.

This clonotype came up many times. The chain links TRBV7-9 to TRBJ1-4; D might be TRBD1 (6 bases). From germline, CDR1 is SEHNR and CDR2 FQNEAQ (reference sequence). This CDR3 region has 16 residues. With 5 bases removed from V and 8 bases from J, the gap between germline ends came to 21 bases. This CDR3 reads CASSLGNGGLMEKLFF. Here the CDR3 DNA reads TGTGCCAGCAGCCTAGGAAATGGGGGCCTTATGGAAAAACTGTTTTTT.

This clonotype showed up many times. V and J are TRBV14 and TRBJ1-1, with D tentatively TRBD1 (5 bases). CDR3 length: 14 residues. Trimming pared 1 base from V and 4 bases from J, leaving 10 bases between. Germline V gene sequence: CDR1 SGHDN, CDR2 FVKESK. In nucleotides, the CDR3 is TGTGCCAGCAGCCAAGTAAGGGGTGTCACTGAAGCTTTCTTT. Its protein is CASSQVRGVTEAFF.

In this sample, this clonotype turned up many times. Here the CDR3 DNA reads TGCAGTGCTATCAGTCAGGGGATCTTCAGCTCCTACAATGAGCAGTTCTTC. Translation gives CSAISQGIFSSYNEQFF. The chain recombines TRBV20-1 with TRBJ2-1, with D possibly TRBD1 on 6 matching bases. The CDR3 covers 17 residues. Germline V gene sequence: CDR1 DFQATT, CDR2 SNEGSKA (reference sequence). V lost 4 bases to trimming and J lost 0 bases, with 19 bases between them.

This clonotype was recorded many times. V usage is TRBV7-9 and J usage is TRBJ1-1, with TRBD1 identical over 7 bases. The CDR3 has 14 residues. Germline values: CDR1 SEHNR, CDR2 FQNEAQ (reference sequence). Trimming at V came to 5 bases and at J to 7 bases, leaving 10 bases not matched to a gene. CDR3 sequence reads: CASSPNRGAHEAFF. The CDR3 region has the DNA TGTGCCAGCAGCCCAAACAGGGGTGCGCATGAAGCTTTCTTT. Using reference TRBV7-9 and TRBJ1-1 for the parts outside the CDR3, the full variable domain is DTGVSQNPRHKITKRGQNVTFRCDPISEHNRLYWYRQTLGQGPEFLTYFQNEAQLEKSRLLSDRFSAERPKGSFSTLEIQRTEQGDSAMYLCASSPNRGAHEAFFGQGTRLTVV.

This clonotype was counted at least ten times. V usage is TRBV5-1 and J usage is TRBJ2-1; TRBD2 aligns across 16 bases. Germline-derived CDR1 and CDR2 are SGHRS and YFSETQ. This CDR3 region has 16 residues. V shed 4 bases, J shed 7 bases, and the junction held 5 bases outside the gene matches. The CDR3: CASSMGLAGGLNEQFF. CDR3 sequence (DNA): TGCGCCAGCAGCATGGGACTAGCGGGGGGGCTGAATGAGCAGTTCTTC. Complete variable domain (other parts from reference TRBV5-1 and TRBJ2-1): KAGVTQTPRYLIKTRGQQVTLSCSPISGHRSVSWYQQTPGQGLQFLFEYFSETQRNKGNFPGRFSGRQFSNSRSEMNVSTLELGDSALYLCASSMGLAGGLNEQFFGPGTRLTVL.

This clonotype came up many times. This chain links TRBV4-1 with TRBJ2-3; D unresolved. Trimming took off 3 bases at V and 2 bases at J, with 12 bases between the two ends. The CDR3 is 15 amino acids. Germline CDR1 is MGHRA and CDR2 is YSYEKL. As DNA, the CDR3 is TGCGCCAGCAGCCAGGTCAGGCGACTCACAGATACGCAGTATTTT. Its translation is CASSQVRRLTDTQYF.

Ten or more counts support this clonotype. The J gene is TRBJ2-5, the V gene TRBV5-5; D is unresolved. The CDR3 loop spans 14 amino acids. Germline CDR1 SGHKS, CDR2 YYEKEE (reference sequence). The V end was cut by 1 base, the J end by 2 bases, with 9 bases between. CDR3 region: CASSLYVPQETQYF. The DNA of the CDR3 is TGTGCCAGCAGCTTGTATGTTCCTCAAGAGACCCAGTACTTC. The variable domain in full, completed from reference TRBV5-5 and TRBJ2-5, reads DAGVTQSPTHLIKTRGQQVTLRCSPISGHKSVSWYQQVLGQGPQFIFQYYEKEERGRGNFPDRFSARQFPNYSSELNVNALLLGDSALYLCASSLYVPQETQYFGPGTRLLVL.

The table lists this clonotype with many counts. The V gene is TRBV14, the J gene TRBJ2-7; D may be TRBD2 (5 bases). Looked up from germline, CDR1 is SGHDN and CDR2 is FVKESK. Trimming left V 2 bases short and J 7 bases short, with 9 bases between. The length of the CDR3 is 12 residues. CDR3 coding DNA: TGTGCCAGCAGCCAACGGACGGGGGAGCAGTACTTC. This encodes CASSQRTGEQYF.

This clonotype was found many times. In nucleotides, the CDR3 is TGTGCCAGCAGCTTAGTGGCCGGCTCCGAGCAGTACTTC. This sequence encodes CASSLVAGSEQYF. The rearrangement joins TRBV7-9 to TRBJ2-7; unclear D gene. Germline CDR1 SEHNR, CDR2 FQNEAQ (reference sequence). CDR3 length: 13 residues. V was shortened by 1 base and J by 6 bases, with 10 bases between the two germline ends.